This entry features one TCR beta chain sequence. As a fraction of the sample, this clonotype is medium-sized (0.01 to 0.1%). The specificity of this receptor is unknown. Per-base quality was not reported, and no clone a single base away is much larger than it. The data were obtained in a study of T cell repertoires in aging, cancer and after chemotherapy (dated by TCRdb to 2018 to 2020). The study in broad terms: Donors spanned six age groups from 30 or younger to 70 or older, with at least three individuals per group. The complete dataset included some 9 million TCR reads. Alongside under 100 healthy donors serving as a reference group, the cohort included approximately 210 cancer patients, of whom some 90 had hematological cancers and some 130 had solid cancers. Peripheral blood TCR beta repertoires from healthy donors and cancer patients were profiled to examine immunoaging and T cell reconstitution after chemotherapy. In the solid tumor group, the paired samples taken before and after chemotherapy came from brain tumor (glioblastoma) patients given temozolomide-based therapy.

Rearranged TRB sequences spanning V, D and J segments were amplified by multiplex touch-down PCR using a mixed TRB-A/B primer pool. Illumina adapters and sample indices were attached to the amplicons in two consecutive PCR reactions using Phusion HS II polymerase. After gel purification with the NucleoSpin Gel and PCR Clean-up kit, the amplicons were checked using Qubit and an Agilent 2100 Bioanalyzer. Libraries were sequenced on an Illumina MiSeq using 600-cycle, single-indexed, paired-end runs. In the paper's pipeline: Processing of the TRB sequences was carried out with MiXCR versions 2.12 and 3.0.5. A clone was defined as each unique CDR3 nucleotide sequence, and only productive sequences supported by at least two reads were kept. Shannon diversity, evenness, clonality (one minus evenness), and alpha-parameterized diversity profiles from alpha 0 to 5 were included as repertoire metrics. Generation probabilities of clones in paired pre- and post-chemotherapy samples were computed with the IGoR algorithm. In TCRdb, the public reads were trimmed at Q25 with fastp and aligned with MiXCR, with productive beta chains retained. Each CDR3 protein appears once, grouped with its most common genes and DNA. The V and J calls were not made by the authors but by TCRdb's processing. The sample has approximately 1,600 distinct CDR3 sequences on record, around a fifth of them singletons. The ten biggest clones cover approximately 8% of the sample.

The CDR3 runs 13 residues from the cysteine to the phenylalanine. Only the CDR3 DNA stays, 39 bases, in frame from base 1. According to the germline V gene, CDR1 reads SGHTA and CDR2 reads FQGTGA. V and J lose 1 base and 2 bases, and a span of 5 bases separates them. TCR beta rearrangements were amplified from genomic DNA isolated from peripheral blood, not from sorted cells or RNA. The study at large found these results: In healthy donors, the drop in TCR diversity with age came mainly from a loss of richness, whereas in cancer patients a loss of evenness also played a part. Untreated patients with hematological or solid cancers showed significantly lower blood TCR diversity and higher clonality than age-matched healthy donors. In both cancer cohorts, the median generation probability rose over the chemotherapy interval, which suggests that the repertoire was reconstituted through rebound thymic output. According to the authors, the repertoire data do not allow conclusions to be drawn about immunological memory after chemotherapy.

Source material: blood. The receptor was derived from a human donor with a solid tumor. The chain uses TRBV7-3 and TRBJ2-5, with the identity of the D gene unclear. The nucleotides are TGTGCCAGCAGCTTAAGTAGGCAAGAGACCCAGTACTTC. It translates as CASSLSRQETQYF.